This T cell receptor (beta chain) was sequenced in a study of T-cell reconstitution after alpha-beta-depleted transplantation in children. This clonotype showed up many times. A TCRbeta library incorporating unique molecular identifiers was prepared. TCRdb re-derived calls from the PCR reads in MiXCR, one entry per CDR3 protein. The top ten clones hold 5.5% to 7% of a sample with approximately 93,000 distinct CDR3 sequences, roughly 8.4% of them seen once. V gave up 2 bases and J gave up 6 bases; unmatched junction bases: 5. This CDR3 comprises 15 residues. Germline-derived CDR1 and CDR2 are MNHEY and SVGAGI.

The sample here was PBMCs from the stem cell graft donor, taken from the stem cell graft. The V gene is TRBV6-5, the J gene TRBJ1-4; 8 nucleotides match TRBD1. The receptor was isolated from a human donor who donated a stem cell graft to a child with congenital amegakaryocytic thrombocytopenia. CDR3 DNA sequence: TGTGCCAGCAGTTACGTACAGGGGGAGGATGAAAAACTGTTTTTT. This codes for CASSYVQGEDEKLFF.